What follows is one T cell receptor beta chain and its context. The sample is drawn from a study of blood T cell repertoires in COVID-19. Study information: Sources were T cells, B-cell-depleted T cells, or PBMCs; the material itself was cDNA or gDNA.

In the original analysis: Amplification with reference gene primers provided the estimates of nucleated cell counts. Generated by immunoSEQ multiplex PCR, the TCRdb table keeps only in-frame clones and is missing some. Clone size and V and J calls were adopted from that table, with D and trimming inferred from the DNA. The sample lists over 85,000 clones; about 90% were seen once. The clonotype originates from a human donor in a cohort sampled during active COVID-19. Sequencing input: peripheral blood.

CDR3 DNA: TGTGCCAGCAGTGAATATCAGGGTAACACTGAAGCTTTCTTT. This gives the protein CASSEYQGNTEAFF. The chain carries TRBV6-1 and TRBJ1-1; maybe TRBD1 (5 bases). Germline assignment: CDR1 MNHNS and CDR2 SASEGT. V was clipped by 2 bases and J by 2 bases, with 9 bases between them. This CDR3 is 14 amino acids long.